This T cell receptor (beta chain) was found in a study of blood T cell repertoires in COVID-19. Study overall: Material from acute and convalescent COVID-19 was sourced from the United States, Italy and Spain. T cells, B-cell-depleted T cells, or PBMCs provided the cDNA or gDNA that served as material.

Original analysis: How many nucleated cells were present was estimated from reference gene primer amplification. Profiling relied on immunoSEQ multiplex PCR, and the TCRdb table lists in-frame clones only, not all of them. V and J calls and clone size follow that table, whereas D and trimming were derived from the DNA. The data contain tens of thousands of clones, around 88% of them singletons. This clone has a single count. The CDR3 runs to 14 residues. In germline, CDR1 is MNHEY, CDR2 SMNVEV (reference sequence). V was pared by 5 bases and J by 3 bases, with 13 bases between. The specimen was peripheral blood. The chain links TRBV27 to TRBJ1-2; tentative D call: TRBD1 (6 bases). The TCR originated in a woman older than 75 with active or convalescent COVID-19. The CDR3 protein is CASSPTGHYYGYTF. In DNA, the CDR3 is TGTGCCAGCAGTCCTACAGGGCATTACTATGGCTACACCTTC.